This TCR beta chain was found in a study of molecular identifiers for immune sequencing clone quantification. TCRdb reprocessed the PCR reads via MiXCR and lists one record per CDR3 protein. Here the sample spans 400,000 to 600,000 distinct CDR3 sequences, roughly 23% being singletons. The CDR3 spans 17 residues. V lost 0 bases and J 3 bases, leaving 14 bases between the germline ends. The germline V gene encodes CDR1 LGHNA and CDR2 YSLEER. Many counts were recorded for this clonotype. Input material: naive CD8+ T cells from blood, with Jurkat cell RNA spiked in. As for subset: FACS-sorted CD8+CD4-CCR7+CD45RA+ naive T cells. J is TRBJ2-2 and V is TRBV4-3, with D possibly matching TRBD1 (6 bases). The receptor was derived from a human donor in good health. Some libraries in this study had Jurkat cell RNA spiked in. For the CDR3, the DNA is TGCGCCAGCAGCCAAGACTCCGGGACATCACACACCGGGGAGCTGTTTTTT. It translates to CASSQDSGTSHTGELFF.